This TCR beta chain was identified in a study of CD8+ T cells in alopecia areata. Turning to the study itself: Treated patients were given 5 to 10 mg oral tofacitinib twice daily. Overall study results and limits: Scalp sample sequencing also detects resident alphabeta T cells of normal skin.

With regard to this clone: The antigen remains undetermined.

As the sequencing template, cDNA was produced by extracting RNA and reverse transcribing it. Generated by immunoSEQ multiplex PCR, the TCRdb table keeps only in-frame clones and is missing some. Of about 190,000 clones listed, 59% were seen once; the top ten hold over 12%. Germline CDR1 reads MNHNY; CDR2 reads SVGAGI (reference sequence). The CDR3 contains 14 residues. V shed 5 bases and J 3 bases; nucleotides not matched to a gene: 6. The source is a human donor with alopecia areata. The chain uses TRBV6-6 and TRBJ2-7, with 8 bases that match TRBD1. The sequenced sample was CD4+ T cells sorted from blood, obtained at week 0. CDR3 DNA sequence: TGTGCCAGCAGTCCTCGGGACAGGTTCTACGAGCAGTACTTC. Translated, it gives CASSPRDRFYEQYF.